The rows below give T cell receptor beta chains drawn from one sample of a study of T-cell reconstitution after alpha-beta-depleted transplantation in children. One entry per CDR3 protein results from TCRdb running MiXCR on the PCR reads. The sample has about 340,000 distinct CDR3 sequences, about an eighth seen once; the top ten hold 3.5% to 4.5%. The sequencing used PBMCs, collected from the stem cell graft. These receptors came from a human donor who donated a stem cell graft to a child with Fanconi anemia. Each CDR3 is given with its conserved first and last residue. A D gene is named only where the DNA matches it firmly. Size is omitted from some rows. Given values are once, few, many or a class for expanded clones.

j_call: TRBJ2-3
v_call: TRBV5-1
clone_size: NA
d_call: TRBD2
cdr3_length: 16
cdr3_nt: TGCGCCAGCAGCTTGGCTAGCGGGGGAGGGGAAGATACGCAGTATTTT
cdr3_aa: CASSLASGGGEDTQYF

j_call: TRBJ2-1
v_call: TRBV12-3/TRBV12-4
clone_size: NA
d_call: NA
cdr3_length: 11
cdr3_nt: TGTGCCAGCAGTTTAGATGCTTTACTTTTCTTC
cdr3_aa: CASSLDALLFF

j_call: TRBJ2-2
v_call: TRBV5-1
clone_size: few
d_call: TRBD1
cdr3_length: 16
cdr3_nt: TGCGCCAGCAGCCCCCCCGGACAGGGCTCGACCGGGGAGCTGTTTTTT
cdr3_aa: CASSPPGQGSTGELFF

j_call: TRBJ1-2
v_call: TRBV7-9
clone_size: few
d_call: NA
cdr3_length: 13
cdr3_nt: TGTGCCAGCAGCTCATCCTATCCCTATGGCTACACCTTC
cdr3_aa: CASSSSYPYGYTF

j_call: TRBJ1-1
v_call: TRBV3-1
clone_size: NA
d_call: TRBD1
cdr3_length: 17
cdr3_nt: TGTGCCAGCAGCCCCTATCCCTGGACAGGAGGGAACACTGAAGCTTTCTTT
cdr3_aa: CASSPYPWTGGNTEAFF

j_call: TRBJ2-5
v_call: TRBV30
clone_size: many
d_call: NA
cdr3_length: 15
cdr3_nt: TGTGCCTGGAGTGTAAGGGTCCCCAGGCAAGAGACCCAGTACTTC
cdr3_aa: CAWSVRVPRQETQYF

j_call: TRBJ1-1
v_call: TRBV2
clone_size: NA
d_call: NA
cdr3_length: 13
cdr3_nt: TGTGCCAGCAGTGACCAGACCCGGTGGGGAGCTTTCTTT
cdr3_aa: CASSDQTRWGAFF

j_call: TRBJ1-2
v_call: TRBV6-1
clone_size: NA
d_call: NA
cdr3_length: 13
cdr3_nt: TGTGCCAGCAGTGAAGTTGGCGACTATGGCTACACCTTC
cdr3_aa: CASSEVGDYGYTF

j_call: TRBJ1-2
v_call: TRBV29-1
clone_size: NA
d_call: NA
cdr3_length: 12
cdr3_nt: TGCAGCGTTGATCCGGCAGTGGATGGCTACACCTTC
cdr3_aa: CSVDPAVDGYTF

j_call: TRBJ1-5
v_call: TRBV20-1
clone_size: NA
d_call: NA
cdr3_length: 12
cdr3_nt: TGCAGTGCTTTCAGGCCAGATCAGCCCCAGCATTTT
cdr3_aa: CSAFRPDQPQHF

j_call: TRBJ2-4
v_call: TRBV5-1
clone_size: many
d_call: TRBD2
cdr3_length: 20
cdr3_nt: TGCGCCAGCAGCTTGACCTTTAGCGGGGGCTATAATCTAGCCAAAAACATTCAGTACTTC
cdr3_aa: CASSLTFSGGYNLAKNIQYF

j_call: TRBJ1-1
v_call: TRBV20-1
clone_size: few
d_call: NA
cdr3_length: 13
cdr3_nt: TGCAGTGCTAGAGACCCACAGAGCACTGAAGCTTTCTTT
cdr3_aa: CSARDPQSTEAFF

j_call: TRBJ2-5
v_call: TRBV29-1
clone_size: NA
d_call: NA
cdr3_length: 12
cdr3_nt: TGCAGCGTGGGGCCGGCCGTGGGGACCCAGTACTTC
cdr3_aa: CSVGPAVGTQYF

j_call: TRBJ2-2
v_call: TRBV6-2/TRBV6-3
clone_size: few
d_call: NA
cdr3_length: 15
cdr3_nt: TGTGCCAGCACCCCGACCGTTATTCACACCGGGGAGCTGTTTTTT
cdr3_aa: CASTPTVIHTGELFF

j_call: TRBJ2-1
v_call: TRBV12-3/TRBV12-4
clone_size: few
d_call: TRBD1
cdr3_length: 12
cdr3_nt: TGTGCCAGCAGTCCGGGGACAGCCGAGCAGTTCTTC
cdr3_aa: CASSPGTAEQFF

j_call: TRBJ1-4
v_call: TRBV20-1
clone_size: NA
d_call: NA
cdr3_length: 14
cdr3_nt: TGCAGTGCTTCCCCGAGCGTGACTAATGAAAAACTGTTTTTT
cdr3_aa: CSASPSVTNEKLFF

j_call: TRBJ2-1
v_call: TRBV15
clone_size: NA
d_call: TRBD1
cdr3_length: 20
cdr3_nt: TGTGCCACCAGCAGAGACTCACCGGGACAGGGGATTTTCGGATACAATGAGCAGTTCTTC
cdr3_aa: CATSRDSPGQGIFGYNEQFF

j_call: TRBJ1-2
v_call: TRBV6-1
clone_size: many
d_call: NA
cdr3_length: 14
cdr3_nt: TGTGCCAGCAGTCGGGGACCGGAGGCCTATGGCTACACCTTC
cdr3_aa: CASSRGPEAYGYTF

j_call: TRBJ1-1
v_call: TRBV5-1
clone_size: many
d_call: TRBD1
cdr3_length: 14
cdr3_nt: TGCGCCAGCAGCCTAACAGGGGGCGGCACTGAAGCTTTCTTT
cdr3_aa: CASSLTGGGTEAFF

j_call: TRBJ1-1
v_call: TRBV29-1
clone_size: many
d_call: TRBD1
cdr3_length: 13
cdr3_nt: TGCAGCGTTGGACAGGGGATACGAACTGAAGCTTTCTTT
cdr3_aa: CSVGQGIRTEAFF

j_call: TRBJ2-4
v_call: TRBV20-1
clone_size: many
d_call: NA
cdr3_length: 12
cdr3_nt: TGCAGTGCCGTTGACGGGAAAAACATTCAGTACTTC
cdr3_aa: CSAVDGKNIQYF

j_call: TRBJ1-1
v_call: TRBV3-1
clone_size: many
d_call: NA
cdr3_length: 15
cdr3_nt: TGTGCCAGCAGCCAAGGAGGGGTGGCGAACACTGAAGCTTTCTTT
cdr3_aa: CASSQGGVANTEAFF

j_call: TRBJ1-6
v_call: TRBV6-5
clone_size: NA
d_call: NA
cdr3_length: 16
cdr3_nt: TGTGCCAGCAGTTACGGTAATCGGGGATGGAATTCACCCCTCCACTTT
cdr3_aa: CASSYGNRGWNSPLHF

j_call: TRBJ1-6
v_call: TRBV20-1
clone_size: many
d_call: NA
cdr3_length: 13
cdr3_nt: TGCAGTGCTACGACCCGGGGAGGATCACCCCTCCACTTT
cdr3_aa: CSATTRGGSPLHF

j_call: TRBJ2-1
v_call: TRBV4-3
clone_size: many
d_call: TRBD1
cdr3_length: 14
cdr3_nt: TGCGCCAGCAGCCTCTTGGACAGGGACAATGAGCAGTTCTTC
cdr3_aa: CASSLLDRDNEQFF

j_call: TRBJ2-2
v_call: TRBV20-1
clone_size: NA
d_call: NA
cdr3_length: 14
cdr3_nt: TGCAGTGCTAGAACGGCCGCGGGCACCGGGGAGCTGTTTTTT
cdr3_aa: CSARTAAGTGELFF

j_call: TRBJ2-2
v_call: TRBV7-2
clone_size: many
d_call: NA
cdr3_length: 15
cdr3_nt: TGTGCCAGCAGCCCCCAGGCCTTGAACACCGGGGAGCTGTTTTTT
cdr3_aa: CASSPQALNTGELFF

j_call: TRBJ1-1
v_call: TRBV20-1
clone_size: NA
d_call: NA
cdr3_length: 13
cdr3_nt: TGCAGTGCCTCCGGTGGGCAAGGGGATAAAGCTTTCTTT
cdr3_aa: CSASGGQGDKAFF